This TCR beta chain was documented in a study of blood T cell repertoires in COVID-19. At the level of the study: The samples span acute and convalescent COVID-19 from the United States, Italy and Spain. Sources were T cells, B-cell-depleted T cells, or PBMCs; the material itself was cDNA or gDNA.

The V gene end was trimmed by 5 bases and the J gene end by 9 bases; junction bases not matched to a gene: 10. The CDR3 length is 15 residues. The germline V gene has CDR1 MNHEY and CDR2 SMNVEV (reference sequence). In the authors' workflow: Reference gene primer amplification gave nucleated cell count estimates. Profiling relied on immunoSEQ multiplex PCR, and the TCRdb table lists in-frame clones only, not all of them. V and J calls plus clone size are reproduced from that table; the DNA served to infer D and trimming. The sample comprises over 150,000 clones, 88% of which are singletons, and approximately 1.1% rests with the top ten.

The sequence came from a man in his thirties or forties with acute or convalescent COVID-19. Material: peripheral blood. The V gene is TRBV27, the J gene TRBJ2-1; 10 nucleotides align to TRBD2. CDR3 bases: TGTGCCAGCAGTGTTCTAGCGGGAGTATCTGGTGAGCAGTTCTTC. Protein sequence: CASSVLAGVSGEQFF.